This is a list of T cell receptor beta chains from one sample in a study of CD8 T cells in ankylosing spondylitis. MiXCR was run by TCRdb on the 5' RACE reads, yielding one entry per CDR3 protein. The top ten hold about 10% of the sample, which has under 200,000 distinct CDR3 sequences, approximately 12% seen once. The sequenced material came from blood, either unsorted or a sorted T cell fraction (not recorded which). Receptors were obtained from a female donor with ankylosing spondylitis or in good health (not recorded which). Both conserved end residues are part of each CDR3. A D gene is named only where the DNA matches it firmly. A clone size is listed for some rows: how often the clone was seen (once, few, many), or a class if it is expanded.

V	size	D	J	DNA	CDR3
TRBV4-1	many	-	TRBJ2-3	TGCGCCAGCAGCCAAGGGAGACTAGAAGATACGCAGTATTTT	CASSQGRLEDTQYF
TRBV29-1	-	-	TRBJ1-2	TGCAGCGCCCAGAGGGGTTTGGATGGCTACACCTTC	CSAQRGLDGYTF
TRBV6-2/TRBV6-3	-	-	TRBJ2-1	TGTGCCAGCAGTTACTCAGCCTCTGCTAGGAATGAGCAGTTCTTC	CASSYSASARNEQFF
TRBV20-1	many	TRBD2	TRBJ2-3	TGCAGTGCTTCCGGGACTAGCGTAACAGATACGCAGTATTTT	CSASGTSVTDTQYF
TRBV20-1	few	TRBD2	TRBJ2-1	TGCAGTGCTAGAGGCCTGACTAGCGGGAGCGGCAATGAGCAGTTCTTC	CSARGLTSGSGNEQFF
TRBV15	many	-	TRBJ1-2	TGTGCCACCAGCAGATCCGGGACACCTGGCTACACCTTC	CATSRSGTPGYTF
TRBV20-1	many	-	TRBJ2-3	TGCAGTGCTAGAGCGCCCACGATAACGCAGTATTTT	CSARAPTITQYF
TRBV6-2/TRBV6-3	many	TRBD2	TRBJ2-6	TGTGCCAGCAGTAATGGACTAGCGGGAGGGCCTGGGGCCAACGTCCTGACTTTC	CASSNGLAGGPGANVLTF
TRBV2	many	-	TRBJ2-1	TGTGCCAGCAGTGAAGCGGGGGCTTCCTACAATGAGCAGTTCTTC	CASSEAGASYNEQFF
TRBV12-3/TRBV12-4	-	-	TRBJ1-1	TGTGCCAGCAGTTTTCTGGACACCATCGGGAACACTGAAGCTTTCTTT	CASSFLDTIGNTEAFF
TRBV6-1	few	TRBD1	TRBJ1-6	TGTGCCAGCAGTGAGGGCGGGACAGGGAGTTCACCCCTCCACTTT	CASSEGGTGSSPLHF
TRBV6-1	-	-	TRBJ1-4	TGTGCCAGCAGTGGGACAGTGACTGAAAAACTGTTTTTT	CASSGTVTEKLFF
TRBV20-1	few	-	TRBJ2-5	TGCAGTGCTAACCCCTCCTCGAAGCGGGAGACCCAGTACTTC	CSANPSSKRETQYF
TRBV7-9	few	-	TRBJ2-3	TGTGCCAGCAGCCAGGGGTGGGGCACAGATACGCAGTATTTT	CASSQGWGTDTQYF
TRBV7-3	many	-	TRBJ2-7	TGTGCCAGCTCGATAGGGACGATCGCCTACGAGCAGTACTTC	CASSIGTIAYEQYF
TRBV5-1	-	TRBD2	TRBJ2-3	TGCGCCAGCAGCCGGCTCCTAGCGGGGTTCCCAGGGGATACGCAGTATTTT	CASSRLLAGFPGDTQYF
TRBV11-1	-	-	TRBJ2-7	TGTGCCAGCAGCTCGGGCGCCCCGCTAGGACAAAGCTCCTACGAGCAGTACTTC	CASSSGAPLGQSSYEQYF
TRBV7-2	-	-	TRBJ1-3	TGTGCCAGCAGCTTACCCTTACTTCGAGGGTTTAACTTT	CASSLPLLRGFNF
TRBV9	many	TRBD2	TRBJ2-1	TGTGCCAGCAGCGTACTAGCGGGAGAGTACAATGAGCAGTTCTTC	CASSVLAGEYNEQFF
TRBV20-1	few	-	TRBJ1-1	TGCAGTGCAGGTACCGGCACCTTACTTGAAGCTTTCTTT	CSAGTGTLLEAFF
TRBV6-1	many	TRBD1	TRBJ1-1	TGTGCCAGTGAAAAGGACAGGGAGGGTGAAGCTTTCTTT	CASEKDREGEAFF
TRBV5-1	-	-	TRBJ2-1	TGCGCCAGCAGGGCGGGGCCGAGCGGTTCCTACAATGAGCAGTTCTTC	CASRAGPSGSYNEQFF
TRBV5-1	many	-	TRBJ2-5	TGCGCCAGCAGCATTGACCGGAAAGAGACCCAGTACTTC	CASSIDRKETQYF
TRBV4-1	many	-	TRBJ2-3	TGCGCCAGCAGCCAAGGTACTAGCCCACGACCAGATACGCAGTATTTT	CASSQGTSPRPDTQYF
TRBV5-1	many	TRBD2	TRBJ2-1	TGCGCCAGCAGCTTGGGACTAGCGGGGGGGTACAATGAGCAGTTCTTC	CASSLGLAGGYNEQFF
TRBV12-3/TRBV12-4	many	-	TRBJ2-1	TGTGCCAGCAGTTTCTCCCAGGGGGGGGTCAATGAGCAGTTCTTC	CASSFSQGGVNEQFF
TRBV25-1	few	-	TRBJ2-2	TGTGCCAGCAGCCCTCAACTACTACAGGGTCCCGGGGAGCTGTTTTTT	CASSPQLLQGPGELFF
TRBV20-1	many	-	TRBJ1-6	TGCAGTGCTAGCTTTCCGATTGGGAATTCACCCCTCCACTTT	CSASFPIGNSPLHF
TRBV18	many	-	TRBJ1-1	TGTGCCAGCTCACCATACGACAGGAACACTGAAGCTTTCTTT	CASSPYDRNTEAFF
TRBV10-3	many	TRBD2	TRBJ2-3	TGTGCCATCAGGTGGACTAGCGTCACAGATACGCAGTATTTT	CAIRWTSVTDTQYF
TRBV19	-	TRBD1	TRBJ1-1	TGTGCCAGTAGTATTGGGGGACAGGCGAACACTGAAGCTTTCTTT	CASSIGGQANTEAFF
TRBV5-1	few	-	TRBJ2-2	TGCGCCACCAGACCTGGGGGCATCGACGGGGAGCTGTTTTTT	CATRPGGIDGELFF
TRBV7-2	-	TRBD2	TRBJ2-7	TGTGCCAGCAGCATATCTAGCGGGAAACCCTACGAGCAGTACTTC	CASSISSGKPYEQYF
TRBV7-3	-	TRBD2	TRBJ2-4	TGTGCCAGCAGCTTAAGCTCTCCCGGGACTAGCCGGGGGGACATTCAGTACTTC	CASSLSSPGTSRGDIQYF
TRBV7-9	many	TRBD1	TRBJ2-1	TGTGCCAGCCCCCGACAGGGATTTTACAATGAGCAGTTCTTC	CASPRQGFYNEQFF
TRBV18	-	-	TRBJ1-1	TGTGCCAGCTCACCGGGGCGAAACCCTGAAGCTTTCTTT	CASSPGRNPEAFF
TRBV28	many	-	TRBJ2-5	TGTGCCAGCAGTTCGGCGAGCGGAAGAGGGCAAGAGACCCAGTACTTC	CASSSASGRGQETQYF
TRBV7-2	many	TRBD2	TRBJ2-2	TGTGCCAGCAGCAGGACACAAGCGGGAGGGGATACCGGGGAGCTGTTTTTT	CASSRTQAGGDTGELFF
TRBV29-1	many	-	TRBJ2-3	TGCAGCGTGCAGGGGGTGATCGAGCGGGTTTACTTT	CSVQGVIERVYF
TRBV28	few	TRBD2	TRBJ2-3	TGTGCCAGCAGTTCAGTTAGCGGGAGGGCCAGAGGCACAGATACGCAGTATTTT	CASSSVSGRARGTDTQYF
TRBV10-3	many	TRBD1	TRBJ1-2	TGTGCCATCAGTGGATCGGGACAGCCTCTTTATGGCTACACCTTC	CAISGSGQPLYGYTF
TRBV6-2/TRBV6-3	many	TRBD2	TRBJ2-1	TGTGCCAGCAGTTCCCAGATCTGGACTAGCGGGAGGGGTGAGCAGTTCTTC	CASSSQIWTSGRGEQFF
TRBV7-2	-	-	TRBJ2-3	TGTGCCAGCAGCTTAGACCAGAGATCAGCTACAGATACGCAGTATTTT	CASSLDQRSATDTQYF
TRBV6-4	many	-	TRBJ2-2	TGTGCCAGCAGTGAAGGTAGCTCCGGCACCGGGGAGCTGTTTTTT	CASSEGSSGTGELFF
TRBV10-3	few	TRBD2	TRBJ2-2	TGTGCCATCAGTGAGAAGGGACTAGCGGTGAACACCGGGGAGCTGTTTTTT	CAISEKGLAVNTGELFF
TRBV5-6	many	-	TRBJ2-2	TGTGCCAGCAGCTCCGGGACGACGAACACCGGGGAGCTGTTTTTT	CASSSGTTNTGELFF
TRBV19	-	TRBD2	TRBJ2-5	TGTGCCAGCTCTAGCGGGACTAGCGGGAAGTTGGGGCAAGAGACCCAGTACTTC	CASSSGTSGKLGQETQYF
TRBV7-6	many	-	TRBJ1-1	TGTGCCAGCAGCTTAAGTAAAGGGACCCCGGGCACTGAAGCTTTCTTT	CASSLSKGTPGTEAFF
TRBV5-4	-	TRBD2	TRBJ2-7	TGTGCCAGCAGACACTCGACTAGCGGGACCAACGAGCAGTACTTC	CASRHSTSGTNEQYF
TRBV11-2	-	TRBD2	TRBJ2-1	TGTGGGTGTAGCGGGAGGGCCGGCTGGAATGAGCAGTTCTTC	CGCSGRAGWNEQFF
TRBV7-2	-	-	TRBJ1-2	TGTGCCAGCAGCTCCGGGGGGGGAGACTATGGCTACACCTTC	CASSSGGGDYGYTF
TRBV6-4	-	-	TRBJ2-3	TGTGCCAGCAGTGGGGGTTCGGGGGCCACAGATACGCAGTATTTT	CASSGGSGATDTQYF
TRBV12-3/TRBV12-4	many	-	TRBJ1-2	TGTGCCAGCAGCCGGGAAGAAAACTATGGCTACACCTTC	CASSREENYGYTF
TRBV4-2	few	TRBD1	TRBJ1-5	TGTGCCAGCAGCCAAACCGGGACAGGGGCCCAGCCCCAGCATTTT	CASSQTGTGAQPQHF
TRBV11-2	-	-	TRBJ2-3	TGTGCCAGCAGCTCGCCTGGCCGTGTTAGGACGGAAGCGTCCGATACGCAGTATTTT	CASSSPGRVRTEASDTQYF
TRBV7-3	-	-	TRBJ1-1	TGTGCCAGCAGCCTGGACAGTCTCATGAACACTGAAGCTTACTTT	CASSLDSLMNTEAYF
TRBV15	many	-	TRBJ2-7	TGTGCCACCAGCAGAGATGGCAGCTCCTACGAGCAGTACTTC	CATSRDGSSYEQYF
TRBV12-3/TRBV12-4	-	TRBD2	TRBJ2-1	TGTGCCAGCAGCCGGGGGACTAGCGCTAATGAGCAGTTCTTC	CASSRGTSANEQFF
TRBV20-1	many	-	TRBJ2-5	TGCAGTGCTAGAGTTGGGGGTGGCAGGGGAGAGACCCAGTACTTC	CSARVGGGRGETQYF
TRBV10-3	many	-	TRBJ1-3	TGTGCCACCAGCATTGAGGCTGGAAACACCATATATTTT	CATSIEAGNTIYF